These 9 T cell receptor beta chains share one sample of origin, sequenced in a study of identical twins. TCRdb passed the 5' RACE reads through MiXCR, listing each CDR3 protein once. The repertoire consists of hundreds of thousands of distinct CDR3 sequences, with around 12% occurring once and the leading ten covering around 1.5%. The sample was also linked to a second study, of yellow fever vaccine responses in identical twins.

Sequenced sample: PBMCs. All receptors derive from a woman aged 18-30 years in good health.

This clonotype was seen ten or more times. DNA of the CDR3: TGTGCCAGCACCCCAGGGGATTCCTACAATGAGCAGTTCTTC. This translates into CASTPGDSYNEQFF. The chain recombines TRBV12-3 or TRBV12-4 with TRBJ2-1; tentatively, D is TRBD1 (6 bases). The CDR3 loop spans 14 amino acids. Trimming stripped 7 bases from V and 1 base from J, with 11 bases between.

This CDR3 is CATSSVLTAGANVLTF. Written as DNA, the CDR3 is TGTGCCACCAGCAGCGTACTAACCGCGGGGGCCAACGTCCTGACTTTC. The V gene is TRBV15, the J gene TRBJ2-6; D gene unclear. The V gene lost 3 bases and the J gene lost 4 bases, with 13 bases spanning the gap. This CDR3 spans 16 amino acids. Germline V CDR1 and CDR2: LNHNV, YYDKDF (reference sequence). Full variable domain (outside the CDR3, taken from reference TRBV15 and TRBJ2-6): DAMVIQNPRYQVTQFGKPVTLSCSQTLNHNVMYWYQQKSSQAPKLLFHYYDKDFNNEADTPDNFQSRRPNTSFCFLDIRSPGLGDTAMYLCATSSVLTAGANVLTFGAGSRLTVL.

This chain's CDR3 is CASRHEQFF. CDR3 coding DNA: TGTGCCAGCAGGCATGAGCAGTTCTTC. The chain couples TRBV2 to TRBJ2-1; D uncertain. V shed 6 bases and J shed 8 bases, with 2 bases lying between them. The germline V gene has CDR1 SNHLY and CDR2 FYNNEI. This CDR3 is 9 amino acids long. Full variable domain (missing parts from reference TRBV2 and TRBJ2-1): EPEVTQTPSHQVTQMGQEVILRCVPISNHLYFYWYRQILGQKVEFLVSFYNNEISEKSEIFDDQFSVERPDGSNFTLKIRSTKLEDSAMYFCASRHEQFFGPGTRLTVL.

This clonotype was observed at least ten times. The chain carries TRBV12-3 or TRBV12-4 and TRBJ2-2, with D perhaps assigned TRBD1 or TRBD2 (5 bases each). CDR3 size: 13 residues. V was shortened by 7 bases and J by 5 bases, with 11 bases between the two germline ends. In DNA form, the CDR3 reads TGTGCCAGCACCCGGTGGGGGACCGGGGAGCTGTTTTTT. Its protein product is CASTRWGTGELFF.

This clonotype was seen ten or more times. V and J are TRBV7-9 and TRBJ2-3, with D possibly called TRBD1 or TRBD2 (5 bases each). Trimming took off 0 bases at V and 7 bases at J, with 8 bases between the two ends. Germline V gene lookup returns CDR1 SEHNR and CDR2 FQNEAQ (reference sequence). The CDR3 is 13 residues long. The CDR3 sequence is CASSLAGDNTQYF. CDR3 in DNA: TGTGCCAGCAGCTTAGCGGGGGATAATACGCAGTATTTT.

This chain uses TRBV20-1 with TRBJ2-1; D call uncertain. The CDR3 totals 12 residues. Trimming shortened V by 3 bases and J by 8 bases, and 11 bases separated the two germline ends. Germline loops: CDR1 DFQATT, CDR2 SNEGSKA (reference sequence). The CDR3 loop is CSASVGRDEQFF. The DNA for the CDR3 is TGCAGTGCTAGTGTGGGTAGGGATGAGCAGTTCTTC.

The V and J genes are TRBV12-3 or TRBV12-4 and TRBJ2-7; 8 nucleotides agree with TRBD1. V was pared by 6 bases and J by 5 bases, with 6 bases of the junction left unmatched. The CDR3 is made up of 13 amino acids. The CDR3 DNA sequence: TGTGCCAGCAGACTGGACAGGGTCGACGAGCAGTACTTC. It yields the protein CASRLDRVDEQYF.

In its sample, this clonotype was seen a few times. The chain joins TRBV12-3 or TRBV12-4 to TRBJ2-7; TRBD2 aligns across 7 bases. The CDR3 sequence is 14 residues long. Trimming removed 3 bases from V and 3 bases from J; junction bases left unmatched: 5. For the CDR3, the DNA is TGTGCCAGCAGTTTCAGACTAGCTTTCTACGAGCAGTACTTC. It specifies CASSFRLAFYEQYF.

This clonotype appeared a few times. V is TRBV9 and J is TRBJ2-7; 10 bases line up with TRBD2. In germline, CDR1 is SGDLS, CDR2 YYNGEE. This CDR3 has 15 amino acids. Trimming at V came to 4 bases and at J to 0 bases, leaving 4 bases not matched to a gene. DNA of the CDR3: TGTGCCAGCAGCCCCGGACTAGCGGTCTCCTACGAGCAGTACTTC. Its translation: CASSPGLAVSYEQYF.